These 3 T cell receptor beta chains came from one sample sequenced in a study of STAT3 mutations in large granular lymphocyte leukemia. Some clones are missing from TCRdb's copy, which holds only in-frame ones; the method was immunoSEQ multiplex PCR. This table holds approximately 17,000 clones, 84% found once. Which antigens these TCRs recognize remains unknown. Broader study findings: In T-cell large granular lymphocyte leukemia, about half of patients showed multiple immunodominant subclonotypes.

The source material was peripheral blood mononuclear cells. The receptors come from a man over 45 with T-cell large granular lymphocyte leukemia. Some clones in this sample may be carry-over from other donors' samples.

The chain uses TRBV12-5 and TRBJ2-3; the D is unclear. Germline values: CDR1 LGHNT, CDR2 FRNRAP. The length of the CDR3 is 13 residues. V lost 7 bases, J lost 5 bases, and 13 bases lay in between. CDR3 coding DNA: TGTGCTAGTGAAGACCAACAGCGAGATACGCAGTATTTT. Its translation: CASEDQQRDTQYF.

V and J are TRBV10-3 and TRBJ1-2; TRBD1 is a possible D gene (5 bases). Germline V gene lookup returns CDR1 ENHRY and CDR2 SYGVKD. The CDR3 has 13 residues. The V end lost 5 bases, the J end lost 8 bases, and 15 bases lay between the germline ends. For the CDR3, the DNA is TGTGCCATCAGTATGGACCAGGGCCGGGGCTACACCTTC. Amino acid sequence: CAISMDQGRGYTF.

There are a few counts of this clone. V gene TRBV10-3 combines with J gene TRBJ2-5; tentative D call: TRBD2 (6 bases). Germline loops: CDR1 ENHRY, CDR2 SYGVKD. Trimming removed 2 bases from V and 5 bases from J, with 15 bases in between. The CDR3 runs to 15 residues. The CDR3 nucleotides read TGTGCCATCAGTGAGGGGGAGGACCTCCGTGAGACCCAGTACTTC. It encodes CAISEGEDLRETQYF.